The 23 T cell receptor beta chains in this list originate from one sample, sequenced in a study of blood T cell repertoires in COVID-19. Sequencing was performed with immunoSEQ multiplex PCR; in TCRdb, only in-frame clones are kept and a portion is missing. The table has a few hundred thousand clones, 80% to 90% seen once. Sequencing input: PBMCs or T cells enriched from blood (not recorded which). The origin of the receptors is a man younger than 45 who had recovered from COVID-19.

CDR3 DNA: TGTGCCAGCAGTCTCTGGGGGGGGGAGACCCAGTACTTC. Translation: CASSLWGGETQYF. This chain links TRBV7-2 with TRBJ2-5; 7 bases map to TRBD2. There are 13 residues in the CDR3. CDR1 is SGHTA, CDR2 FQGNSA, per germline. With V trimmed by 6 bases and J by 5 bases, 6 bases remained unmatched.

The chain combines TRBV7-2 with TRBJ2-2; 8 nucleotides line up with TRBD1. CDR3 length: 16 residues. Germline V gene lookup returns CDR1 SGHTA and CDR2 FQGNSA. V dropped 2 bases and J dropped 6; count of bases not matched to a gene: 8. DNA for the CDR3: TGTGCCAGCAGCTTACCGAGCAGGGGGCTTTCCGGGGAGCTGTTTTTT. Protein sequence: CASSLPSRGLSGELFF.

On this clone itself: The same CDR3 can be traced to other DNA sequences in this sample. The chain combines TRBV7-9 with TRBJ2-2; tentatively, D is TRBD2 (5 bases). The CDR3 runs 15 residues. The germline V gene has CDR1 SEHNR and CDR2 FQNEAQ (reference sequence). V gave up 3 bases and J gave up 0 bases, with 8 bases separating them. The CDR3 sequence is CASSLSGANTGELFF. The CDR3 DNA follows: TGTGCCAGCAGCTTGAGCGGAGCGAACACCGGGGAGCTGTTTTTT.

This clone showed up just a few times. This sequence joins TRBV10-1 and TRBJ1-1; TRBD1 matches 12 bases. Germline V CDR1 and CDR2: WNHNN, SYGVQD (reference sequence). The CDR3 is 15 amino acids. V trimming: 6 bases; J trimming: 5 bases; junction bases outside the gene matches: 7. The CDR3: CASRRDRGLVTEAFF. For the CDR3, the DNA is TGCGCCAGCAGGCGGGACAGGGGGCTGGTAACTGAAGCTTTCTTT.

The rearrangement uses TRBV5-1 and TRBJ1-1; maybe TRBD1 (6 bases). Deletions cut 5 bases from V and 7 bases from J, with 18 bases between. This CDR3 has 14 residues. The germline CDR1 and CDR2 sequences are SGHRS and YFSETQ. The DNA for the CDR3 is TGCGCCAGCAGGGGGGCAGGGGTCCAGGGTGAAGCTTTCTTT. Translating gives CASRGAGVQGEAFF. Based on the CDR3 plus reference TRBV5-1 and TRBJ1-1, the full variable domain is KAGVTQTPRYLIKTRGQQVTLSCSPISGHRSVSWYQQTPGQGLQFLFEYFSETQRNKGNFPGRFSGRQFSNSRSEMNVSTLELGDSALYLCASRGAGVQGEAFFGQGTRLTVV.

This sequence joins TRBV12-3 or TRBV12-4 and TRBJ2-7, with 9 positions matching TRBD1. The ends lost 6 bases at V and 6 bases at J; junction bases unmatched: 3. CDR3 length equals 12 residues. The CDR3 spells CASRGQGREQYF. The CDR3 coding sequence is TGTGCCAGCAGGGGACAGGGACGCGAGCAGTACTTC.

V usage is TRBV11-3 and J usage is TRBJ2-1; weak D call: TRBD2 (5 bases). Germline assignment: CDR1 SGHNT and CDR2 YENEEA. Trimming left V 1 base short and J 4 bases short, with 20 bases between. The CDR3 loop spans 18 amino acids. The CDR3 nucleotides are TGTGCCAGCAGCTTAGGGCGGTTGGCAGCGGCTCCTTACAATGAGCAGTTCTTC. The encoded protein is CASSLGRLAAAPYNEQFF.

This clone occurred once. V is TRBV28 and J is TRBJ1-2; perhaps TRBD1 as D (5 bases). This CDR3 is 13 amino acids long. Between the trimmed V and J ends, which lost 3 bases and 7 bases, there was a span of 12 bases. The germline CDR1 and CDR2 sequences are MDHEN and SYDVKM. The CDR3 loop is CASSFPGLGGYTF. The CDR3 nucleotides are TGTGCCAGCAGTTTCCCGGGACTTGGTGGCTACACCTTC.

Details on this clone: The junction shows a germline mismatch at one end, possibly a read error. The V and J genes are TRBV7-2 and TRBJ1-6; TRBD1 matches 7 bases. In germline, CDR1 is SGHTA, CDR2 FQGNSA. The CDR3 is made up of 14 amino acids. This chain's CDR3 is CASSLRQGDSPIHF. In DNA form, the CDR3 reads TGTGCCAGCAGCTTACGACAGGGAGATTCACCCATCCACTTT.

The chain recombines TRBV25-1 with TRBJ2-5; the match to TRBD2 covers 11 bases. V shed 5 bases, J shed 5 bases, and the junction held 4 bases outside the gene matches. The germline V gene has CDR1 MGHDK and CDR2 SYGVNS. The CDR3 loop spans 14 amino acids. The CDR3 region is CASSFSGRAETQYF. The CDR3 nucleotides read TGTGCCAGCAGTTTTAGCGGGAGGGCGGAGACCCAGTACTTC.

CDR3 loop: CASSLSNSYEQYF. CDR3 nucleotide sequence: TGTGCCAGCAGCTTGTCCAACTCCTACGAGCAGTACTTC. The chain carries TRBV5-4 and TRBJ2-7; D is unresolved. The CDR3 runs 13 residues. The germline V gene encodes CDR1 SGHNT and CDR2 YYREEE (reference sequence). Trimming left V 1 base short and J 0 bases short, with 5 bases between.

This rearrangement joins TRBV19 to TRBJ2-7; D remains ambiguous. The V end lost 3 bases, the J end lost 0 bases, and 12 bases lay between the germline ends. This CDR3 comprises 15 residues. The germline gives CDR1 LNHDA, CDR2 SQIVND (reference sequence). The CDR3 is CASSIESLSSYEQYF. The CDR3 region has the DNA TGTGCCAGTAGTATTGAGTCATTAAGCTCCTACGAGCAGTACTTC.

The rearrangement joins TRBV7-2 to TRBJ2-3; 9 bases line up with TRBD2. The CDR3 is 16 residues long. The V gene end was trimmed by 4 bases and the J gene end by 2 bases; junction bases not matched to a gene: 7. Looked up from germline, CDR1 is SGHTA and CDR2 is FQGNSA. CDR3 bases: TGTGCCAGCAGCTCGGGGGCTAGCGGGATCACAGATACGCAGTATTTT. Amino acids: CASSSGASGITDTQYF. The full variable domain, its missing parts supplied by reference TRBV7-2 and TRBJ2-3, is GAGVSQSPSNKVTEKGKDVELRCDPISGHTALYWYRQSLGQGLEFLIYFQGNSAPDKSGLPSDRFSAERTGGSVSTLTIQRTQQEDSAVYLCASSSGASGITDTQYFGPGTRLTVL.

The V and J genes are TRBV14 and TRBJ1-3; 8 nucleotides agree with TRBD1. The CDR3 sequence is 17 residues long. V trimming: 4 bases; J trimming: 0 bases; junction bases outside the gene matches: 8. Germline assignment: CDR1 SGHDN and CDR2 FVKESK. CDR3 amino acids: CASSPDRAVFSGNTIYF. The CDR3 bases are TGTGCCAGCAGCCCGGACAGGGCCGTCTTCTCTGGAAACACCATATATTTT.

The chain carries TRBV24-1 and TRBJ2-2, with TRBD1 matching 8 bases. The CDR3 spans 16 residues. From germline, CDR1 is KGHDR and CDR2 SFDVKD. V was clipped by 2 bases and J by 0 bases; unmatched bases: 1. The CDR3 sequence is CATSDYRGSNTGELFF. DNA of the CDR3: TGTGCCACCAGTGATTACAGGGGGTCGAACACCGGGGAGCTGTTTTTT.

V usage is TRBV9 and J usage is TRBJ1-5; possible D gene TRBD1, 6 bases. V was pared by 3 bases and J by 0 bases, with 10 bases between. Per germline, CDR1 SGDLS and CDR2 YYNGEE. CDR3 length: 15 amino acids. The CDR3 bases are TGTGCCAGCAGCGGAACAGGGCATAGCAATCAGCCCCAGCATTTT. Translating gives CASSGTGHSNQPQHF.

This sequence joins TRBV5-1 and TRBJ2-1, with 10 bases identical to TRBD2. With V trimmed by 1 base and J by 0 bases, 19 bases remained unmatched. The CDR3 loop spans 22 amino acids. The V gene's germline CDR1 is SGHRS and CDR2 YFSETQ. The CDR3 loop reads CASSLPGSRVQLAGDSYNEQFF. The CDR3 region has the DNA TGCGCCAGCAGCTTGCCTGGTTCCCGGGTGCAGCTAGCGGGGGACTCCTACAATGAGCAGTTCTTC.

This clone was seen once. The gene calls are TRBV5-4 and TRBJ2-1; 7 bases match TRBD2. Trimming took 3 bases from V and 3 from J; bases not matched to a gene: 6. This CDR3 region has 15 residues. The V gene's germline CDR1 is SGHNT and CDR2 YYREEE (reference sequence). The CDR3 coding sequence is TGTGCCAGCAGCTCTTCCTTAGCGGGCTACAATGAGCAGTTCTTC. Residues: CASSSSLAGYNEQFF.

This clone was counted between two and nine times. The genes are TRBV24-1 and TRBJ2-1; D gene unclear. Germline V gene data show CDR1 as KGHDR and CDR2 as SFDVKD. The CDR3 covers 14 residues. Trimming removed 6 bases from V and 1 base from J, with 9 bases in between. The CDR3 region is CATSSRGSYNEQFF. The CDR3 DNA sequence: TGTGCCACCAGTAGTCGCGGTTCCTACAATGAGCAGTTCTTC.

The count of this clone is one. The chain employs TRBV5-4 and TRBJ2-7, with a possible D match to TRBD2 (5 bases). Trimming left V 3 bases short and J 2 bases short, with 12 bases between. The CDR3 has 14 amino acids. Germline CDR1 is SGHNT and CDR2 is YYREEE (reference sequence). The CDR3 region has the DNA TGTGCCAGCAGCTCACCGGGAAAACCCTACGAGCAGTACTTC. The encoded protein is CASSSPGKPYEQYF.

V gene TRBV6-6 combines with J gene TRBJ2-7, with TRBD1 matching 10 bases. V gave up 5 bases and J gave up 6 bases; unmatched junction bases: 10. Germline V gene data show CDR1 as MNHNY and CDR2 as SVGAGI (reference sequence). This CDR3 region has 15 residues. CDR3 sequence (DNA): TGTGCCAGCAGTACACGGGACAGGGGTCGGGGCGAGCAGTACTTC. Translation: CASSTRDRGRGEQYF.

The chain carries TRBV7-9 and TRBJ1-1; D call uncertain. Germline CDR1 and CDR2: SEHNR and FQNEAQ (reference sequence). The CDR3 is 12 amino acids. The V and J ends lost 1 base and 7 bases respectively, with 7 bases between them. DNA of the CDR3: TGTGCCAGCAGCTTAGGAGATATTGAAGCTTTCTTT. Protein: CASSLGDIEAFF.

CDR3 DNA sequence: TGCAGTGCTCACCGGCGGAATGAGCAGTTCTTC. Encoded protein: CSAHRRNEQFF. This rearrangement joins TRBV20-1 to TRBJ2-1; no firm D call. V dropped 5 bases and J dropped 7 bases, with 9 bases sitting between them. The germline V gene has CDR1 DFQATT and CDR2 SNEGSKA (reference sequence). CDR3 size: 11 residues.